This TCR beta chain comes out of a study of blood T cells in healthy people across ages. CDR3 length equals 13 residues. Germline V lookup: CDR1 DFQATT, CDR2 SNEGSKA (reference sequence). V gave up 7 bases and J gave up 1 base, with 11 bases separating them. A second about 7 to 11 cycle PCR used barcoded and J-beta primers. A 12-random-nucleotide template-switch adaptor tagged each cDNA molecule. TCRdb recomputed calls from the 5' RACE reads with MiXCR, one row per CDR3 protein. The sample includes 550,000 to 800,000 distinct CDR3 sequences, roughly 32% of them seen just once. This clonotype was seen many times.

Sequencing input: blood. The chain combines TRBV20-1 with TRBJ2-1; perhaps TRBD2 as D (7 bases). The source is a woman older than 75 in good health. The CDR3 protein is CSGGGGSYNEQFF. The DNA of the CDR3 is TGCAGTGGGGGAGGGGGTTCCTACAATGAGCAGTTCTTC.